These 18 T cell receptor beta chains were all obtained from the same sample, sequenced in a study of blood T cell repertoires in COVID-19. The method was immunoSEQ multiplex PCR; TCRdb's version includes in-frame clones alone and lacks a portion of them. This table holds hundreds of thousands of clones, around 90% found once. Sequencing used PBMCs or T cells enriched from blood (not recorded which). The source of these receptors is a man aged 50 to 60 who had been exposed to COVID-19.

The rearrangement links TRBV18 to TRBJ1-1; 8 bases map to TRBD1. V lost 4 bases and J lost 6; bases outside the gene matches: 10. The CDR3 runs to 15 residues. Germline V gene data show CDR1 as KGHSH and CDR2 as LQKENI. As DNA, the CDR3 is TGTGCCAGCTCACTAACGACAGGGGCGAGGGCTGAAGCTTTCTTT. Its translation is CASSLTTGARAEAFF.

The CDR3 DNA reads TGTGCCAGCACCAGCCCCGGGACACCCGTCGCCGTC. Translating gives CASTSPGTPVAV. The chain carries TRBV28 and TRBJ2-7; the D gene is possibly TRBD1 (6 bases). From germline, CDR1 is MDHEN and CDR2 SYDVKM. The CDR3 loop spans 12 amino acids.

This clone was seen only once. V and J are TRBV19 and TRBJ1-1; 8 nucleotides align to TRBD1. Germline-derived CDR1 and CDR2 are LNHDA and SQIVND (reference sequence). The CDR3 is 14 residues long. V shed 5 bases and J 1 base; nucleotides not matched to a gene: 3. The CDR3 nucleotides are TGTGCCAGTAGTGACAGGGGCCCGAACACTGAAGCTTTCTTT. It yields the protein CASSDRGPNTEAFF.

V is TRBV9 and J is TRBJ2-2; 7 bases are a match to TRBD2. Trimming took 0 bases from V and 5 from J; bases not matched to a gene: 4. Germline-derived CDR1 and CDR2 are SGDLS and YYNGEE. This CDR3 has 15 residues. CDR3 nucleotides: TGTGCCAGCAGCGTAGAGAGGGAGGGAACCGGGGAGCTGTTTTTT. Protein: CASSVEREGTGELFF.

The V gene is TRBV5-4, the J gene TRBJ2-1, with 11 bases matching TRBD2. This CDR3 has 15 residues. V gave up 0 bases and J gave up 6 bases; unmatched junction bases: 2. Per germline, CDR1 SGHNT and CDR2 YYREEE (reference sequence). CDR3 residues: CASSLDSGRANEQFF. In DNA, the CDR3 is TGTGCCAGCAGCTTGGATAGCGGGAGGGCCAATGAGCAGTTCTTC. Using reference TRBV5-4 and TRBJ2-1 for the parts outside the CDR3, the full variable domain is ETGVTQSPTHLIKTRGQQVTLRCSSQSGHNTVSWYQQALGQGPQFIFQYYREEENGRGNFPPRFSGLQFPNYSSELNVNALELDDSALYLCASSLDSGRANEQFFGPGTRLTVL.

This rearrangement joins TRBV28 to TRBJ1-2, with 9 bases fitting TRBD1. Germline lookup yields CDR1 MDHEN and CDR2 SYDVKM. The CDR3 loop spans 13 amino acids. The V gene end was trimmed by 5 bases and the J gene end by 5 bases; junction bases not matched to a gene: 3. The CDR3 is CASSQGQGYGYTF. CDR3 nucleotide sequence: TGTGCCAGCAGTCAAGGACAGGGGTATGGCTACACCTTC.

A word on this clone: The same CDR3 arises from other DNA sequences in this sample as well. The DNA for the CDR3 is TGCGCCAGCAGCTTGGTGGCTAGCGGGGGGCAAGAGACCCAGTACTTC. Its protein product is CASSLVASGGQETQYF. This chain links TRBV5-1 with TRBJ2-5; TRBD2 matches at 11 bases. V lost 0 bases and J lost 2; bases outside the gene matches: 3. There are 16 residues in the CDR3. Germline values: CDR1 SGHRS, CDR2 YFSETQ.

Of note for this clone: Additional DNA sequences in this sample encode the identical CDR3. The genes are TRBV2 and TRBJ1-3; no firm D call. The CDR3 consists of 14 residues. Trimming took 2 bases from V and 0 from J, leaving 5 bases between them. The germline V gene encodes CDR1 SNHLY and CDR2 FYNNEI. In DNA form, the CDR3 reads TGTGCCAGCAGTGAACTCAGCTCTGGAAACACCATATATTTT. Protein product: CASSELSSGNTIYF.

In this sample, this clone turned up once. CDR3: CSVQAGGSNEQYF. The CDR3 DNA is TGCAGCGTTCAAGCGGGGGGTAGCAACGAGCAGTACTTC. This chain joins TRBV29-1 and TRBJ2-7; 9 bases line up with TRBD2. Germline CDR1 and CDR2: SQVTM and ANQGSEA. This CDR3 has 13 residues. J gave up 5 bases and V 5 bases, and 7 bases lay outside the gene matches.

The chain combines TRBV19 with TRBJ2-7, with 11 bases fitting TRBD1. CDR1 is LNHDA and CDR2 is SQIVND in the germline V gene (reference sequence). With V trimmed by 8 bases and J by 4 bases, 7 bases remained unmatched. The CDR3 is 14 residues long. The CDR3 protein is CASRRTGGRYEQYF. The DNA of the CDR3 is TGTGCCAGTCGTCGGACAGGGGGCCGGTACGAGCAGTACTTC.

The V and J genes are TRBV4-2 and TRBJ1-1; TRBD1 aligns across 7 bases. The CDR3 is made up of 15 amino acids. Trimming cost V 1 base and J 5 bases; bases outside gene matches: 7. From germline, CDR1 is LGHNA and CDR2 YNFKEQ. The CDR3 DNA is TGTGCCAGCAGCCAAGCCGCGACAGGGATGACTGAAGCTTTCTTT. Amino acid sequence: CASSQAATGMTEAFF.

V usage is TRBV18 and J usage is TRBJ1-2; TRBD1 is a possible D gene (6 bases). From germline, CDR1 is KGHSH and CDR2 LQKENI. The CDR3 sequence is 14 residues long. V lost 0 bases and J 9 bases, leaving 14 bases between the germline ends. CDR3 protein: CASSPPPGERSYTF. CDR3 bases: TGTGCCAGCTCACCACCCCCAGGGGAAAGGAGCTACACCTTC.

The chain couples TRBV29-1 to TRBJ2-3, with D maybe TRBD2 (7 bases). Per germline, CDR1 SQVTM and CDR2 ANQGSEA. The CDR3 runs 15 residues. Trimming left V 8 bases short and J 3 bases short, with 21 bases between. CDR3 amino acids: CSPGVWGGRTDTQYF. The CDR3, as DNA: TGCAGCCCCGGGGTGTGGGGGGGGCGGACAGATACGCAGTATTTT.

The chain couples TRBV3-1 (or the pseudogene TRBV3-2) to TRBJ1-6; D gene unclear. Germline V gives CDR1 LGHDT, CDR2 YNNKEL (reference sequence). The CDR3 loop spans 16 amino acids. V was pared by 0 bases and J by 10 bases, with 16 bases between. The CDR3 bases are TGTGCCAGCAGCCAAGATGAGGGAAACGTTTGGTCACCCCTCCACTTT. It specifies CASSQDEGNVWSPLHF.

This rearrangement joins TRBV19 to TRBJ2-7, with D maybe TRBD1 (5 bases). The V gene's germline CDR1 is LNHDA and CDR2 SQIVND (reference sequence). V lost 4 bases and J 0 bases, leaving 13 bases between the germline ends. CDR3 length equals 15 residues. CDR3 DNA: TGTGCCAGTAGTACAACAGGTAAAAGCTCCTACGAGCAGTACTTC. Translating gives CASSTTGKSSYEQYF. The full variable domain, its missing parts supplied by reference TRBV19 and TRBJ2-7, is DGGITQSPKYLFRKEGQNVTLSCEQNLNHDAMYWYRQDPGQGLRLIYYSQIVNDFQKGDIAEGYSVSREKKESFPLTVTSAQKNPTAFYLCASSTTGKSSYEQYFGPGTRLTVT.

On this clone itself: The junction departs from germline at one end; a sequencing error may be responsible. The J gene is TRBJ1-5, the V gene TRBV2, with 7 bases fitting TRBD1. The germline V gene has CDR1 SNHLY and CDR2 FYNNEI. The length of the CDR3 is 15 residues. The CDR3 DNA reads as TGTGCCAGCAGTGAAAGGTCAGGGGGGAATCGGCCCCAGCATTTT. This encodes CASSERSGGNRPQHF.

The chain joins TRBV28 to TRBJ1-5; no clear D gene. This CDR3 spans 15 amino acids. The V gene lost 1 base and the J gene lost 2 bases, with 9 bases spanning the gap. Germline-derived CDR1 and CDR2 are MDHEN and SYDVKM. CDR3 DNA sequence: TGTGCCAGCAGTTTATTGCGGAGGGGCAATCAGCCCCAGCATTTT. The encoded protein is CASSLLRRGNQPQHF. The entire variable domain, with the rest obtained from reference TRBV28 and TRBJ1-5, is as follows: DVKVTQSSRYLVKRTGEKVFLECVQDMDHENMFWYRQDPGLGLRLIYFSYDVKMKEKGDIPEGYSVSREKKERFSLILESASTNQTSMYLCASSLLRRGNQPQHFGDGTRLSIL.

This clone was detected only once. The rearrangement joins TRBV2 to TRBJ1-2, with a possible D match to TRBD1 (6 bases). The germline V gene encodes CDR1 SNHLY and CDR2 FYNNEI. V lost 6 bases to trimming and J lost 0 bases, with 17 bases between them. CDR3 length equals 16 residues. The CDR3 DNA reads as TGTGCCAGCAGCTCCACCGGGACACCTGCTAACTATGGCTACACCTTC. This encodes CASSSTGTPANYGYTF. Together with reference TRBV2 and TRBJ1-2, the CDR3 gives the full variable domain: EPEVTQTPSHQVTQMGQEVILRCVPISNHLYFYWYRQILGQKVEFLVSFYNNEISEKSEIFDDQFSVERPDGSNFTLKIRSTKLEDSAMYFCASSSTGTPANYGYTFGSGTRLTVV.